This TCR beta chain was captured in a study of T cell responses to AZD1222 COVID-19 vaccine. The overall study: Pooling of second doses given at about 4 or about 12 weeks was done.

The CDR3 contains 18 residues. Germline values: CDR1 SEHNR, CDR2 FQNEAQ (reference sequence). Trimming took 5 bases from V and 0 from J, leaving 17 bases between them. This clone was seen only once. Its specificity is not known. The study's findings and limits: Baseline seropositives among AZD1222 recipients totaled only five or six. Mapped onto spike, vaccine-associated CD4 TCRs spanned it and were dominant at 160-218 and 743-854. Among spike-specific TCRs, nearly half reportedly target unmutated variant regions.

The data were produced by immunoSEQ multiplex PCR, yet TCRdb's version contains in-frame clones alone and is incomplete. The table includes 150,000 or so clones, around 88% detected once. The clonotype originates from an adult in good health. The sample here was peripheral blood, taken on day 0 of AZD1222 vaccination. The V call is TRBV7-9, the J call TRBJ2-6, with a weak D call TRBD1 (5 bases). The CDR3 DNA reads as TGTGCCAGCAGCCTCGACAGCCTTACGAGCTCTGGGGCCAACGTCCTGACTTTC. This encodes CASSLDSLTSSGANVLTF.